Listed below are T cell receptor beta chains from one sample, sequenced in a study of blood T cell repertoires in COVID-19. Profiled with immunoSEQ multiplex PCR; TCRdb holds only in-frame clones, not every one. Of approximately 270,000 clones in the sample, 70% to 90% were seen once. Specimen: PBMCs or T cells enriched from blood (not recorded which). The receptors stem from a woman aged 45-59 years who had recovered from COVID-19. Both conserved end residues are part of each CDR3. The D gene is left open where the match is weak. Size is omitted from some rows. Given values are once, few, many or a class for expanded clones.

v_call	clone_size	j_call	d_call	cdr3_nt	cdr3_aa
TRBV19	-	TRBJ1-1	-	TGTGCCAGTAGCCCCAGGGGTAACACTGAAGCTTTCTTT	CASSPRGNTEAFF
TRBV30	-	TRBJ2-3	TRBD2	TGTGCCTGGAGTAGGGGACTAGCGGGAGGGACCGGCACAGATACGCAGTATTTT	CAWSRGLAGGTGTDTQYF
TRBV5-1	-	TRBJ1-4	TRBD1	TGCGCCAGCAGCTTGGCCACCGGACAGGGAAATGAAAAACTGTTTTTT	CASSLATGQGNEKLFF
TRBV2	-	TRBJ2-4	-	TGTGCCAGCAGTGAAAGACATTTAGCCAAAAACATTCAGTACTTC	CASSERHLAKNIQYF
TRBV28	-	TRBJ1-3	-	TGTGCCAGCAGTCCCCATGTTAGATCTGGAAACACCATATATTTT	CASSPHVRSGNTIYF
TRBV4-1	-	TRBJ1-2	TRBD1	TGCGCCAGCAGCCAAGAAAGACAGGGCTATGGCTACACCTTC	CASSQERQGYGYTF
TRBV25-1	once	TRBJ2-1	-	TGTGCCAGCAGTGAATTAAACAATGAGCAGTTCTTC	CASSELNNEQFF
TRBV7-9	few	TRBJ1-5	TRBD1	TGTGCCAGCAGCTTAGGGACAGGGGATCAGCCCCAGCATTTT	CASSLGTGDQPQHF
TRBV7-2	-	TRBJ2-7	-	TGTGCCAGCAGCTTAAAGGGGTTCTCCTACGAGCAGTACTTC	CASSLKGFSYEQYF
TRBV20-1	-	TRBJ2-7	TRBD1	TGCAGTGCTAGTGGGGACAGGGGCTACGAGCAGTACTTC	CSASGDRGYEQYF
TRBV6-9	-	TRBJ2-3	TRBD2	TGTGCCAGCAGACCCACCGGGACTAGCGGGCCTAGCACAGATACGCAGTATTTT	CASRPTGTSGPSTDTQYF
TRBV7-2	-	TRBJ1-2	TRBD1	TGTGCCAGCAGCTTAGCGCTAGTGACAGGGGGGGACTATGGCTACACCTTC	CASSLALVTGGDYGYTF
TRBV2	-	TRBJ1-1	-	TGTGCCAGCAGTTTTGGACAGCCGAACACTGAAGCTTTCTTT	CASSFGQPNTEAFF
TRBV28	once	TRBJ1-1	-	TGTGCCAGCAGTACCCCGGACAGAAGGGTGCCTGAAGCTTTCTTT	CASSTPDRRVPEAFF
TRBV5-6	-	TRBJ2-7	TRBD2	TGTGCCAGCAGCTTGCGATCCGGGACTAGAAGCGGAGAGCAGTACTTC	CASSLRSGTRSGEQYF
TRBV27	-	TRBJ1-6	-	TGTGCCAGCAGTTTATGGGGGGGTGGAGATTCACCCCTCCACTTT	CASSLWGGGDSPLHF
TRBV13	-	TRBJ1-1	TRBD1	TGTGCCAGCAGCCCAGAGATGACAGGGCTCACTGAAGCTTTCTTT	CASSPEMTGLTEAFF
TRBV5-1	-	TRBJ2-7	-	TGCGCCAGCAGCACTACCAGGGGATTCCCCCACGAGCAGTACTTC	CASSTTRGFPHEQYF
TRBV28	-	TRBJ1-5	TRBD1	TGTGCCAGCAGTTCCGTGACAGGGAGTCAGCCCCAGCATTTT	CASSSVTGSQPQHF
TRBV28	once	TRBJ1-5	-	TGTGCCAGCAGTTTTCCAGTTCATAGCAATCAGCCCCAGCATTTT	CASSFPVHSNQPQHF
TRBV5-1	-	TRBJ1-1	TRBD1	TGCGCCAGCAAAATACAGGGGGCTAGGGAAGCTTTCTTT	CASKIQGAREAFF
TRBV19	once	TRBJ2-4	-	TGTGCCAGTAGTATAGTTTCAGGTCTAGCCAAAAACATTCAGTACTTC	CASSIVSGLAKNIQYF
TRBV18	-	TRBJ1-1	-	TGTGCCAGCTCACCATCCCCGGTTGACTCCATTGAAGCTTTCTTT	CASSPSPVDSIEAFF
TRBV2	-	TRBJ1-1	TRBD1	TGTGCCAGCAGTAAGGACAGGGGGAACACTGAAGCTTTCTTT	CASSKDRGNTEAFF
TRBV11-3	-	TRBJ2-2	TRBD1	TGTGCCAGCAGCCAGGGACAGGGAGTAGGCACCGGGGAGCTGTTTTTT	CASSQGQGVGTGELFF
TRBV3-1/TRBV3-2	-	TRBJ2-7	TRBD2	TGTGCCAGCAGCCTACTAGCGGGTGGGGGGGACGAGCAGTACTTC	CASSLLAGGGDEQYF
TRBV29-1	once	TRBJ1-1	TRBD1	TGCAGCGTTGTGGTACAGGGGGGCACTGAAGCTTTCTTT	CSVVVQGGTEAFF
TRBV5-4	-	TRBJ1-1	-	TGTGCCAGCAGCTCCCCGCGGGCTGAAGCTTTCTTT	CASSSPRAEAFF
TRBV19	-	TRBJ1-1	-	TGTGCCAGTAGTATAGTGCAGGGTTCAATTGGCACTGAAGCTTTCTTT	CASSIVQGSIGTEAFF
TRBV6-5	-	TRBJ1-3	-	TGTGCCAGCAGGACTTCTGGAAACACCATATATTTT	CASRTSGNTIYF
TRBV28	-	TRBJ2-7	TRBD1	TGTGCCAGCACAAATGGGGGACAGCCCTACGAGCAGTACTTC	CASTNGGQPYEQYF
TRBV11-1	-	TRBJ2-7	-	TGTGCCAGCAGTCCAGTTAGGGCTAGCCGAACCTACGAGCAGTACTTC	CASSPVRASRTYEQYF
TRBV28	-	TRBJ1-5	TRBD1	TGTGCCAGCAGCATAACCCCTAACAGGGGAGGAGGCAATCAGCCCCAGCATTTT	CASSITPNRGGGNQPQHF